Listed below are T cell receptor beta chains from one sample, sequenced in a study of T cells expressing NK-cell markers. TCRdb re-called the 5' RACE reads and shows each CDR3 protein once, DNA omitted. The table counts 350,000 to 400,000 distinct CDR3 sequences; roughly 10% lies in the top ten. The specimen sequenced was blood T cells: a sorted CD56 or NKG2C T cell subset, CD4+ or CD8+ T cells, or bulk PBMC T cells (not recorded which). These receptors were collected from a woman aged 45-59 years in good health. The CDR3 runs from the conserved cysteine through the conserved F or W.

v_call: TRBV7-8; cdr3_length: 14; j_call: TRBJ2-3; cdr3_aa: CASSLAGWIDTQYF
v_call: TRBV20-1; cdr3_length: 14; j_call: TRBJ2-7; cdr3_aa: CSARRRGTTREQYF
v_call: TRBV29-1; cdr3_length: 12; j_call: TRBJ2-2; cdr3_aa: CATAYDTGELFF
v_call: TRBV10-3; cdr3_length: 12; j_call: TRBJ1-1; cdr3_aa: CAIGIVGYPAFF
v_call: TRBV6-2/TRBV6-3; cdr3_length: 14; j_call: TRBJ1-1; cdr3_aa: CASKGTGLNTEAFF
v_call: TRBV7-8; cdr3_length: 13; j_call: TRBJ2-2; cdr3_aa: CASPSGATGELFF
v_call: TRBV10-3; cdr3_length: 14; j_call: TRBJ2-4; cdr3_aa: CAAAGVRGKNIQYF
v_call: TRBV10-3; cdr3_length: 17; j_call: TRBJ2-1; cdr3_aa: CAISDPARAADYNEQFF
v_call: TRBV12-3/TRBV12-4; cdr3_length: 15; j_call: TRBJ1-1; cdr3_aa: CASSLGQGGTTEAFF
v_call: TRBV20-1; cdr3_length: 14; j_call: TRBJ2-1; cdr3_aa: CSASSREGLNEQFF
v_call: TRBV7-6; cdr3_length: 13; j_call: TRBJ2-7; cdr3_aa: CASSPRSSGEQYF
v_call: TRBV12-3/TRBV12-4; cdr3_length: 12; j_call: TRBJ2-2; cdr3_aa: CAVREWTGELFF
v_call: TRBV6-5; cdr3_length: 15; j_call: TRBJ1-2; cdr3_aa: CASSPGQGPAYGYTF
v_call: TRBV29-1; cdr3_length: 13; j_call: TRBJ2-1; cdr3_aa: CSGLTGTYNEQFF
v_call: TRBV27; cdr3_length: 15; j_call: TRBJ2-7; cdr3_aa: CASRVGTGGAKEQYF
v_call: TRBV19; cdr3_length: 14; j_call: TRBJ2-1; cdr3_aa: CASSLLGGSQEQFF
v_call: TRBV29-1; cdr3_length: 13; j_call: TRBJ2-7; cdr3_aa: CSVPVGDHYEQYF
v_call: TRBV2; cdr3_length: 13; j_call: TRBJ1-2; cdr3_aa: CASTQDRRYGYTF
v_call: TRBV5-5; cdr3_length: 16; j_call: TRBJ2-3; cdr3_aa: CATQLVARLSTDTQYF
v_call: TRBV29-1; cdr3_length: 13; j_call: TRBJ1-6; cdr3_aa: CSVRTGDGSPLHF
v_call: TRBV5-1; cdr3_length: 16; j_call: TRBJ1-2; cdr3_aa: CASSLGQALSSDGYTF
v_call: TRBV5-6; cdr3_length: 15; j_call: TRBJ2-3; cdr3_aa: CASRGLSSRADTQYF
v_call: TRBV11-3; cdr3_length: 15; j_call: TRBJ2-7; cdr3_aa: CASSLGGGDTYEQYF
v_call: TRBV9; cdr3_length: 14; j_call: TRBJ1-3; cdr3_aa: CASSGQGIGNTIYF
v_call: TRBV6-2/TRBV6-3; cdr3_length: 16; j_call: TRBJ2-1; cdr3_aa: CASSRPSGSVNNEQFF
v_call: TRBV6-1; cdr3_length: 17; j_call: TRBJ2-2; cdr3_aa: CASSRTSGRPNTGELFF
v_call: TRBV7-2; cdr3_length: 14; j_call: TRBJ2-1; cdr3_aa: CASRPSGIYNEQFF
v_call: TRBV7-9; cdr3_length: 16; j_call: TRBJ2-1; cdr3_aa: CASSFWTSGRPHEQFF
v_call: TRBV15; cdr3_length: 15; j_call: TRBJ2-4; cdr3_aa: CATSSQRLAKNIQYF
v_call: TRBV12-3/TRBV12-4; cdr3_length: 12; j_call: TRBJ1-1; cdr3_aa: CASGRQNTEAFF
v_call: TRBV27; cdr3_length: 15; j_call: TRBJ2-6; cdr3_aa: CASSVTGNGANVLTF
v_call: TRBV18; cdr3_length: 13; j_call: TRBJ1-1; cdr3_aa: CASSPLQGMGAFF
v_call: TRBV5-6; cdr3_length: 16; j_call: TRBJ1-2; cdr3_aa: CASSGRGQPYFYGYTF